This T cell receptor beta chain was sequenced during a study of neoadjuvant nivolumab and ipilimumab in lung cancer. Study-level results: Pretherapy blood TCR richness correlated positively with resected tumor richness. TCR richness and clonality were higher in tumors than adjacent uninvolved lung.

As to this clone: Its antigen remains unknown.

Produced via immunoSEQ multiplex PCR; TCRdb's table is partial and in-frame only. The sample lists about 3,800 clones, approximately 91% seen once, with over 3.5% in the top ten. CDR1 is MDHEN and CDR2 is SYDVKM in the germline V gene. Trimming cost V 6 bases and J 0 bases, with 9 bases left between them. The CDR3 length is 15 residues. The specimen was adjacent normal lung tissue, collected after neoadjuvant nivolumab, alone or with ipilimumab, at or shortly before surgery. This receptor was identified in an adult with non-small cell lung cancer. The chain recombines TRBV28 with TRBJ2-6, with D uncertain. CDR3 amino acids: CASSLGFSGANVLTF. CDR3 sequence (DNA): TGTGCCAGCAGCCTTGGGTTCTCTGGGGCCAACGTCCTGACTTTC. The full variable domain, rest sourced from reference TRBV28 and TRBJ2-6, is DVKVTQSSRYLVKRTGEKVFLECVQDMDHENMFWYRQDPGLGLRLIYFSYDVKMKEKGDIPEGYSVSREKKERFSLILESASTNQTSMYLCASSLGFSGANVLTFGAGSRLTVL.